A single sample gave rise to the 27 T cell receptor beta chains below, sequenced in a study of T cell clonality in common variable immunodeficiency. These receptors have no identified antigens. Generated by immunoSEQ multiplex PCR, the TCRdb table keeps only in-frame clones and is missing some. The table lists tens of thousands of clones, no singletons, with around 2% in the top ten. Study-wide results and caveats: Common variable immunodeficiency TCR beta sequences reportedly had fewer deletions and N-nucleotide insertions.

The sequenced sample consisted of peripheral blood mononuclear cells. These receptors originate from a human donor with common variable immunodeficiency.

This clone was counted a few times. The CDR3 end falls 3 residues outside the read, so it is completed with the germline J gene. The gene calls are TRBV11-1 and TRBJ2-3; possible D gene TRBD2, 5 bases. The V and J ends lost 8 bases and 6 bases respectively, with 15 bases between them. Germline loops: CDR1 SGHAT, CDR2 FQDESV (reference sequence). This CDR3 is built from 13 residues. The part of the CDR3 DNA that was read is TGTGCCAGCGGTCACCGAGGGTCGGATACG. Protein: CASGHRGSDT. The full CDR3 reads CASGHRGSDTQYF.

This clone was found many times. Coverage ceases 3 residues before the CDR3 finishes, and the germline J gene fills in the end. J is TRBJ1-1 and V is TRBV7-6; D not certain. CDR3 length equals 13 residues. The V gene lost 7 bases and the J gene lost 3 bases, with 12 bases spanning the gap. CDR1 is SGHVS, CDR2 FNYEAQ, per germline. Incomplete CDR3 DNA: TGTGCCAGCACCGAAATGGCGGACACTGAA. Its translation is CASTEMADTE. The entire CDR3 reads CASTEMADTEAFF. Full variable domain (missing parts from reference TRBV7-6 and TRBJ1-1): GAGVSQSPRYKVTKRGQDVALRCDPISGHVSLYWYRQALGQGPEFLTYFNYEAQQDKSGLPNDRFSAERPEGSISTLTIQRTEQRDSAMYRCASTEMADTEAFFGQGTRLTVV.

This clone was detected many times. The sequenced fragment ends 3 residues before the CDR3 boundary, so the rest is inferred from the germline J gene. The chain recombines TRBV7-8 with TRBJ1-1, with 7 nucleotides matching TRBD1. CDR3 size: 16 residues. V gave up 5 bases and J gave up 0 bases; unmatched junction bases: 9. Per germline, CDR1 SGHVS and CDR2 FQNEAQ. The sequenced CDR3 bases are TGTGCCAGCAGCCCAAGGGACAGACACATGAACACTGAA. Translating it yields CASSPRDRHMNTE. The whole CDR3 is CASSPRDRHMNTEAFF.

This clone appeared many times. With the read ending 3 residues before the CDR3 end, the germline J gene is used to fill in that end. The J gene is TRBJ2-3, the V gene TRBV10-1, with D unresolved. V lost 2 bases and J 0 bases, leaving 9 bases between the germline ends. This CDR3 has 15 residues. Looked up from germline, CDR1 is WNHNN and CDR2 is SYGVQD (reference sequence). This CDR3 is CASSEDKDSTDTQYF. The part of the CDR3 DNA that was read is TGCGCCAGCAGTGAGGACAAAGATAGCACAGATACG.

Many counts were recorded for this clone. CDR3 region: CASQRQRNTEAFF. The sequenced part of the CDR3 DNA is TGTGCCAGCCAGAGACAGCGGAACACTGAA. The chain couples TRBV14 to TRBJ1-1, with D tentatively TRBD1 (5 bases). The CDR3 is cut off 3 residues early in the read; its end comes from the germline J gene. Trimming removed 8 bases from V and 1 base from J, with 11 bases in between. Germline V CDR1 and CDR2: SGHDN, FVKESK. This CDR3 contains 13 residues.

This clone was seen repeatedly, ten times or more. Incomplete CDR3 DNA: TGTGCCAGCAGGGTCCCAGGGTTGGAAGAGACC. Its translation is CASRVPGLEET. From start to end, the CDR3 is CASRVPGLEETQYF. This chain uses TRBV28 with TRBJ2-5; D possibly corresponds to TRBD1 (5 bases). From the germline J gene comes the end of the CDR3, since the read stops 3 residues before it. CDR1 MDHEN and CDR2 SYDVKM come from the germline V gene. The CDR3 is 14 amino acids. The ends were cut back, 6 bases at V and 3 bases at J, with 14 bases in the middle.

This clone was seen only a few times. The read comes to an end 3 residues before the CDR3 does, leaving the germline J gene to fill in the end. The J gene is TRBJ2-5, the V gene TRBV2, with D maybe TRBD2 (5 bases). Germline lookup yields CDR1 SNHLY and CDR2 FYNNEI. The CDR3 totals 15 residues. Trimming removed 7 bases at V and 5 bases at J, with 20 bases between. Partial CDR3 DNA: TGTGCCAGCACCTCCAGGCTAAACCCGGGGGAGACC. Translation gives CASTSRLNPGET. The full CDR3 is CASTSRLNPGETQYF.

As to this clone: The read terminates 3 residues ahead of where the CDR3 ends, so the germline J gene completes it. V gene TRBV7-2 combines with J gene TRBJ1-2; D might be TRBD1 (5 bases). Germline-derived CDR1 and CDR2 are SGHTA and FQGNSA. The CDR3 is 15 amino acids. Between the trimmed V and J ends, which lost 2 bases and 4 bases, there was a span of 14 bases. CDR3 DNA (partial): TGTGCCAGCAGCTTATCTTCGGGGGGGATCTATGGC. It yields the protein CASSLSSGGIYG. The whole CDR3 sequence reads CASSLSSGGIYGYTF.

Comment on this clone: The missing CDR3 end, 3 residues past where the read stops, is filled in from the germline J gene. The genes are TRBV5-5 and TRBJ2-1, with TRBD1 matching 7 bases. The CDR3 is 15 residues long. Trimming removed 2 bases from V and 2 bases from J; junction bases left unmatched: 4. In germline, CDR1 is SGHKS, CDR2 YYEKEE (reference sequence). The CDR3: CASSLTGDAYNEQFF. Incomplete CDR3 DNA: TGTGCCAGCAGCTTAACAGGGGATGCCTACAATGAG.

Many counts were recorded for this clone. At one end the junction does not follow the germline gene, possibly because of a read error. The CDR3 end lies 3 residues beyond the end of the read and is filled in from the germline J gene. The genes are TRBV7-7 and TRBJ2-5; 10 nucleotides match TRBD2. This CDR3 is built from 15 residues. Germline V gene data show CDR1 as SSHAT and CDR2 as FNYEAQ (reference sequence). The CDR3 loop reads CASSFQRGGLETQYF. Incomplete CDR3 DNA: TGTGCTAGCAGCTTCCAGCGGGGGGGCCTTGAGACC.

This clone was picked up many times. The CDR3 end lies 3 residues beyond the end of the read and is filled in from the germline J gene. J is TRBJ1-3 and V is TRBV23-1, with a weak D call TRBD1 (5 bases). TRBV23-1 is an ORF for which the function is uncertain. The CDR3 consists of 18 residues. V lost 0 bases to trimming and J lost 0 bases, with 15 bases between them. The CDR3: CASSQSPTDTVSGNTIYF. The sequenced CDR3 bases are TGCGCCAGCAGTCAATCACCCACGGACACCGTCTCTGGAAACACC.

This clone was seen many times. Incomplete CDR3 DNA: TGTGCCAGCAGTGTGGCGGGACAGAAAGGGGAGACC. Amino acid sequence: CASSVAGQKGET. The full CDR3 is CASSVAGQKGETQYF. The chain couples TRBV2 to TRBJ2-5; perhaps TRBD1 as D (7 bases). Coverage ceases 3 residues before the CDR3 finishes, and the germline J gene fills in the end. Between the trimmed V and J ends, which lost 4 bases and 5 bases, there was a span of 17 bases. CDR1 SNHLY and CDR2 FYNNEI come from the germline V gene. There are 15 residues in the CDR3.

This clone was detected ten times or more. Partial CDR3 DNA: TGCAGCGTTGAAATGGACATTACCTACGAG. It translates to CSVEMDITYE. The whole CDR3 sequence reads CSVEMDITYEQYF. The chain employs TRBV29-1 and TRBJ2-7; maybe TRBD1 (5 bases). The read stops 3 residues short of the end of the CDR3; the missing end is completed from the germline J gene. V lost 2 bases to trimming and J lost 2 bases, with 10 bases between them. CDR1 SQVTM and CDR2 ANQGSEA come from the germline V gene. The CDR3 length is 13 residues.

This clone was found a few times. The read comes to an end 3 residues before the CDR3 does, leaving the germline J gene to fill in the end. V usage is TRBV7-9 and J usage is TRBJ1-2, with 10 nucleotides matching TRBD1. The CDR3 extends over 14 amino acids. The V gene end was trimmed by 6 bases and the J gene end by 6 bases; junction bases not matched to a gene: 7. The germline V gene has CDR1 SEHNR and CDR2 FQNEAQ (reference sequence). The sequenced CDR3 bases are TGTGCCAGCAGGCCCGGACAGGGGGTGAATGGC. Translation gives CASRPGQGVNG. The CDR3 as a whole reads CASRPGQGVNGYTF.

This clone has a count of ten or more. The read halts 3 residues ahead of the CDR3 end, with the missing end drawn from the germline J gene. The chain employs TRBV14 and TRBJ1-2; tentatively, D is TRBD1 (5 bases). CDR3 size: 13 residues. V was pared by 2 bases and J by 4 bases, with 8 bases between. CDR1 is SGHDN, CDR2 FVKESK, per germline. Here the CDR3 reads CASSQQGFYGYTF. Partial CDR3 DNA: TGTGCCAGCAGCCAACAGGGATTCTATGGC.

This clone was detected ten times or more. With the read ending 3 residues before the CDR3 end, the germline J gene is used to fill in that end. The chain has TRBV20-1 and TRBJ2-5, with 9 bases lining up with TRBD2. The germline gives CDR1 DFQATT, CDR2 SNEGSKA (reference sequence). This CDR3 is 15 amino acids long. V lost 0 bases, J lost 5 bases, and 7 bases stayed unmatched. Incomplete CDR3 DNA: TGCAGTGCTAGAGATCGGCGGGGGGGCCGGGAGACC. Translation: CSARDRRGGRET. The full-length CDR3 reads as CSARDRRGGRETQYF.

The sample holds many counts of this clone. The CDR3 extends 3 residues past the end of the read, so its final part is completed from the germline J gene. The J gene is TRBJ1-2, the V gene TRBV10-3, with 9 positions matching TRBD1. The V and J ends lost 5 bases and 0 bases, in that order; junction bases with no gene match: 7. Germline CDR1 reads ENHRY; CDR2 reads SYGVKD. CDR3 length: 16 amino acids. CDR3 loop: CAISTPQGAANYGYTF. The CDR3 DNA, read in part, is TGTGCCATCAGTACACCACAGGGGGCAGCTAACTATGGC.

This clone was observed at least ten times. The read finishes 3 residues shy of the CDR3 end, and the germline J gene is used to complete it. V and J are TRBV4-2 and TRBJ1-2; a possible D gene is TRBD1 (6 bases). The CDR3 extends over 15 amino acids. Germline V lookup: CDR1 LGHNA, CDR2 YNFKEQ. CDR3 residues: CASSRPEGGLGGYTF. The part of the CDR3 DNA that was read is TGTGCCAGCAGCCGCCCCGAGGGGGGGCTGGGCGGC.

At least ten counts were recorded for this clone. Sequencing ends 3 residues short of the CDR3 end; the germline J gene provides the rest. This chain links TRBV18 with TRBJ1-1; 11 bases fit TRBD1. The CDR3 runs to 14 residues. The V gene's germline CDR1 is KGHSH and CDR2 LQKENI. Losses at the gene ends were 3 bases for V and 6 bases for J; bases not matched to a gene: 3. The CDR3 reads CASSPGQGGAEAFF. CDR3 DNA (partial): TGTGCCAGCTCACCGGGACAGGGGGGGGCTGAA.

At least ten counts were recorded for this clone. The read falls 3 residues short of the CDR3 end, and the missing part is taken from the germline J gene. The V call is TRBV28, the J call TRBJ2-1; a weak D match, TRBD1 (6 bases). The CDR3 runs to 16 residues. The germline V gene has CDR1 MDHEN and CDR2 SYDVKM. V was pared by 6 bases and J by 0 bases, with 15 bases between. The CDR3 DNA, read in part, is TGTGCCAGCAGAAAAGGGGGTATAAGCTCCTACAATGAG. Translating it yields CASRKGGISSYNE. The whole CDR3 protein reads CASRKGGISSYNEQFF. The entire variable domain, with the rest obtained from reference TRBV28 and TRBJ2-1, is as follows: DVKVTQSSRYLVKRTGEKVFLECVQDMDHENMFWYRQDPGLGLRLIYFSYDVKMKEKGDIPEGYSVSREKKERFSLILESASTNQTSMYLCASRKGGISSYNEQFFGPGTRLTVL.

This clone has ten or more counts. The CDR3 end falls 3 residues outside the read, so it is completed with the germline J gene. This chain links TRBV12-3 or TRBV12-4 with TRBJ2-7; 8 positions agree with TRBD2. The CDR3 consists of 14 residues. Trimming cost V 6 bases and J 2 bases; bases outside gene matches: 6. This CDR3 reads CASRRSGGAYEQYF. The CDR3 bases that were read are TGTGCCAGCAGGCGCAGCGGGGGCGCCTACGAG.

This clone has at least ten counts. The missing CDR3 end, 3 residues past where the read stops, is filled in from the germline J gene. The rearrangement links TRBV20-1 to TRBJ2-1; TRBD1 agrees at 10 bases. Germline V lookup: CDR1 DFQATT, CDR2 SNEGSKA (reference sequence). This CDR3 contains 16 residues. Germline trimming cut 0 bases from V and 5 bases from J; bases unmatched to any gene: 7. The sequenced CDR3 bases are TGCAGTGCTAGAGACCCGGGACAGGGGTCGAACAATGAG. This sequence encodes CSARDPGQGSNNE. The whole CDR3 sequence is CSARDPGQGSNNEQFF.

This clone was detected many times. The CDR3 extends 3 residues past the end of the read, so its final part is completed from the germline J gene. The rearrangement links TRBV7-2 to TRBJ2-7, with TRBD1 matching over 7 bases. V dropped 2 bases and J dropped 2; count of bases not matched to a gene: 3. CDR3 size: 14 residues. The germline CDR1 and CDR2 sequences are SGHTA and FQGNSA. The CDR3 loop reads CASSLRQGTYEQYF. The part of the CDR3 DNA that was read is TGTGCCAGCAGCTTACGACAGGGAACCTACGAG.

In this sample, this clone turned up many times. The read ends 3 residues before the CDR3 terminus; that terminus is restored from the germline J gene. The chain employs TRBV12-3 or TRBV12-4 and TRBJ2-3; 10 nucleotides match TRBD2. The CDR3 extends over 18 amino acids. Trimming took 4 bases from V and 2 from J; bases not matched to a gene: 12. The sequenced part of the CDR3 DNA is TGTGCCAGCAGTTATCCTTCGTCTAGCGGGGGTACCACAGATACG. As protein: CASSYPSSSGGTTDT. The full CDR3 protein is CASSYPSSSGGTTDTQYF.

This clone was seen ten or more times. The observed sequence ends 3 residues before the CDR3 terminus, with the missing tail filled in from the germline J gene. J is TRBJ2-2 and V is TRBV7-6; D is undetermined. V was cut by 3 bases and J by 8 bases, with 13 bases left in between. CDR1 and CDR2 (germline): SGHVS, FNYEAQ. This CDR3 spans 14 amino acids. The sequenced part of the CDR3 DNA is TGTGCCAGCAGCTTTTCCAGCGTTGTGGGGGAG. Translated: CASSFSSVVGE. The full CDR3 reads CASSFSSVVGELFF.

This clone has ten or more counts. The missing CDR3 end, 3 residues past where the read stops, is filled in from the germline J gene. This sequence joins TRBV5-1 and TRBJ2-3; possible D gene TRBD1, 6 bases. The CDR3 has 16 amino acids. The germline gives CDR1 SGHRS, CDR2 YFSETQ. Trimming removed 4 bases at V and 2 bases at J, with 17 bases between. The sequenced CDR3 bases are TGCGCCAGCAGCGCACAGGGCGGTGGGGTCACAGATACG. It codes for CASSAQGGGVTDT. The CDR3 in full is CASSAQGGGVTDTQYF.

This clone has a count of ten or more. The read stops 3 residues short of the end of the CDR3; the missing end is completed from the germline J gene. The chain is built from TRBV5-5 and TRBJ1-1; D is unresolved. Trimming stripped 5 bases from V and 1 base from J, with 6 bases between. The germline V gene encodes CDR1 SGHKS and CDR2 YYEKEE (reference sequence). The CDR3 sequence is 12 residues long. The CDR3 spells CASSSGNTEAFF. The covered CDR3 bases are TGTGCCAGCAGTTCGGGGAACACTGAA.